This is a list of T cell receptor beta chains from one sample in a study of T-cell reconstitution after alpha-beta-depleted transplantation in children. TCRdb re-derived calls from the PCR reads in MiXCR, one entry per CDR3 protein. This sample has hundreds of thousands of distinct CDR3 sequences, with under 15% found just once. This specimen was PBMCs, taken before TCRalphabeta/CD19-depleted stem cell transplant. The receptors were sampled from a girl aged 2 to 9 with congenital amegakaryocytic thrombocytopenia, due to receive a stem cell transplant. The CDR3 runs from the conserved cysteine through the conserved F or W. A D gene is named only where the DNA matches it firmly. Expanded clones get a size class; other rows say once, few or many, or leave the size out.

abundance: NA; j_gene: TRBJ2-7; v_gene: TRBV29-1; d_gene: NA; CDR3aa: CSVEEPFREQYF; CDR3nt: TGCAGCGTTGAAGAGCCCTTTCGCGAGCAGTACTTC
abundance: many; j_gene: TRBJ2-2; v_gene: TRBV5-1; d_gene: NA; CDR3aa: CASTGDNTGELFF; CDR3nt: TGCGCCAGCACTGGGGATAACACCGGGGAGCTGTTTTTT
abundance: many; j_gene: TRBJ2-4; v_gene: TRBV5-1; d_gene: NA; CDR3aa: CASSLTTPEGKNIQYF; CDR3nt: TGCGCCAGCAGCTTGACGACTCCTGAGGGGAAAAACATTCAGTACTTC
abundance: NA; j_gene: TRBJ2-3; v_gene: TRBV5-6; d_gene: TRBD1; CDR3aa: CASGWDRGPPDTQYF; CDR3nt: TGTGCCAGCGGCTGGGACAGAGGACCCCCAGATACGCAGTATTTT
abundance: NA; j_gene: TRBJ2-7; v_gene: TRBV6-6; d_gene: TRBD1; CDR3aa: CASSYRGHEQYF; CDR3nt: TGTGCCAGCAGTTACAGGGGGCACGAGCAGTACTTC
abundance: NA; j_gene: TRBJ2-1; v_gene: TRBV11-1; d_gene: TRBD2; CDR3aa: CASSYTPGLAFPLSYNEQFF; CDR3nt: TGTGCCAGCAGTTATACCCCGGGACTAGCCTTTCCCCTATCATACAATGAGCAGTTCTTC
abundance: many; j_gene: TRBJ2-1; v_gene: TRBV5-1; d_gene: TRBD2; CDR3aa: CASSWTSVSYNEQFF; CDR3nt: TGCGCCAGCAGCTGGACTAGCGTGTCCTACAATGAGCAGTTCTTC
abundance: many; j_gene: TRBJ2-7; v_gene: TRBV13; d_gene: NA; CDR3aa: CASSTTTRGYEQYF; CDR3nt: TGTGCCAGCAGCACCACAACGAGGGGCTACGAGCAGTACTTC
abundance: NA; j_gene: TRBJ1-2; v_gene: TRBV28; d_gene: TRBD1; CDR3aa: CASRDRGQYGYTF; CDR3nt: TGTGCCAGCAGAGACAGGGGGCAATATGGCTACACCTTC
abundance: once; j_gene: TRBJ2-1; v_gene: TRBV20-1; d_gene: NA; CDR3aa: CSAGQQGEQFF; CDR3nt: TGCAGTGCGGGCCAACAGGGTGAGCAGTTCTTC
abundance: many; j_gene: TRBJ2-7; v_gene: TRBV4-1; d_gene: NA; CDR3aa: CASSQVSGRAHEQYF; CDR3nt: TGCGCCAGCAGCCAAGTGAGCGGCAGGGCGCACGAGCAGTACTTC
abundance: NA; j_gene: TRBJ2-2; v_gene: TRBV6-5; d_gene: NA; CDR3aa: CASSYSETYTGELFF; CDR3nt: TGTGCCAGCAGTTACTCCGAAACCTACACCGGGGAGCTGTTTTTT
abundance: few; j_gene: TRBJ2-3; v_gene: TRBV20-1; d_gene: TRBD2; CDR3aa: CSARDSWPSGRSTDTQYF; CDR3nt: TGCAGTGCTAGAGATTCCTGGCCTAGCGGGAGGAGCACAGATACGCAGTATTTT
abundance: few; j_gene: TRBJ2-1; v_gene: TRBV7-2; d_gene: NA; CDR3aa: CASSLEGFSYNEQFF; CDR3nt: TGTGCCAGCAGCTTAGAGGGGTTCTCCTACAATGAGCAGTTCTTC
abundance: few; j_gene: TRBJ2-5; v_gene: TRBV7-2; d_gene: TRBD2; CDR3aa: CASSVVSGIPETQYF; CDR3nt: TGTGCCAGCAGCGTGGTGAGCGGGATACCGGAGACCCAGTACTTC
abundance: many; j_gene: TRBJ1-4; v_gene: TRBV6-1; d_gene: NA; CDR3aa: CASSDLGTLDEKLFF; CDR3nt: TGTGCCAGCAGTGACCTGGGAACACTGGATGAAAAACTGTTTTTT
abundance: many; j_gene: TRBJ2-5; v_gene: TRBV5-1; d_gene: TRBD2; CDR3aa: CASSFLAGVPGETQYF; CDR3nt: TGCGCCAGCAGCTTTCTAGCGGGGGTTCCCGGTGAGACCCAGTACTTC
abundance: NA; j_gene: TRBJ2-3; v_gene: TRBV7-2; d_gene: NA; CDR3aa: CASSSRQGLGTDTQYF; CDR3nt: TGTGCCAGCAGCTCACGACAGGGACTGGGCACAGATACGCAGTATTTT
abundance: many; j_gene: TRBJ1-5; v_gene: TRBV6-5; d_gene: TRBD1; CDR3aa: CASSLDRQGGNQPQHF; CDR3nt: TGTGCCAGCAGTTTAGATAGACAGGGTGGGAATCAGCCCCAGCATTTT
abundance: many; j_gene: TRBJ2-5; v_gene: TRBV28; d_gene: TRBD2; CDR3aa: CASSPTSGRHQETQYF; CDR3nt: TGTGCCAGCAGTCCCACTAGCGGGAGGCACCAAGAGACCCAGTACTTC
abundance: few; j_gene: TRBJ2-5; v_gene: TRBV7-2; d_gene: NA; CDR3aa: CASSTLGGRAKTQYF; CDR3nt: TGTGCCAGCAGCACCTTAGGCGGTCGTGCCAAGACCCAGTACTTC
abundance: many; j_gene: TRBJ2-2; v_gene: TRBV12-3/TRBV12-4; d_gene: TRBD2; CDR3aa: CASSPDASGRISGELFF; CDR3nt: TGTGCCAGCAGCCCAGATGCTAGCGGGAGAATTTCCGGGGAGCTGTTTTTT
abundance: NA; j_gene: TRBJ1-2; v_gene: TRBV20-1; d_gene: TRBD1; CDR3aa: CSAIQGAGGGYTF; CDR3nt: TGCAGTGCCATCCAGGGGGCGGGAGGTGGCTACACCTTC
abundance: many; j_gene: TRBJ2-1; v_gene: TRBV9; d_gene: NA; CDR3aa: CASSPSTGSVSYNEQFF; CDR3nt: TGTGCCAGCAGCCCATCGACGGGGAGTGTGTCCTACAATGAGCAGTTCTTC
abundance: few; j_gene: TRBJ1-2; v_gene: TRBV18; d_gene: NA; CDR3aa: CASSPRLGPELYGYTF; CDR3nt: TGTGCCAGCTCACCACGGTTGGGACCGGAACTCTATGGCTACACCTTC